This TCR beta chain comes out of a study of cytomegalovirus exposure and HLA in healthy donors. The length of the CDR3 is 15 residues. The V gene end was trimmed by 0 bases and the J gene end by 9 bases; junction bases not matched to a gene: 4. CDR1 is SGDLS, CDR2 YYNGEE, per germline. Of note for this clone: Its antigen is unidentified.

Primers for the PCR totalled 60 Vbeta and 13 Jbeta. Assay used: immunoSEQ multiplex PCR; TCRdb lists only in-frame clones, some missing. The sample yields more than 100,000 clones, under 85% seen once. Study results and caveats: A few chains tied to CMV proved CMV antigen-specific in vitro. The majority of TCR sequences were rare, yet some public TCRs appeared in many donors. Trimming of TCR beta V- and J-genes showed a link, identified in a later analysis, to a missense DCLRE1C variant. Among TCR beta chains, those listed as cytomegalovirus-associated numbered about 150.

The chain recombines TRBV9 with TRBJ2-1, with 12 bases identical to TRBD1. This receptor was identified in a man aged 50-59 years in good health and CMV-seropositive. The specimen was PBMCs. CDR3 region: CASSVEGQGAGEQFF. The DNA for the CDR3 is TGTGCCAGCAGCGTAGAGGGACAGGGGGCCGGTGAGCAGTTCTTC.